This TCR beta chain comes out of a study of blood T cell repertoires in COVID-19. The table came from immunoSEQ multiplex PCR; TCRdb's copy has only in-frame clones and leaves some out. Found here are about 190,000 clones, about 81% of them singletons; the top ten hold 6.5% to 9.5%. V lost 4 bases, J lost 2 bases, and 8 bases stayed unmatched. CDR1 is LNHDA, CDR2 SQIVND, per germline (reference sequence). The CDR3 loop spans 16 amino acids. Specimen: peripheral blood. The V gene is TRBV19, the J gene TRBJ2-1, with 7 nucleotides matching TRBD2. This receptor was taken from a woman aged 60-75 years with COVID-19, enrolled during active disease. The CDR3 loop reads CASSNLGRGTYNEQFF. CDR3 DNA: TGTGCCAGTAGTAATTTAGGGCGGGGGACCTACAATGAGCAGTTCTTC.